This T cell receptor (beta chain) was profiled in a study of T cell responses to AZD1222 COVID-19 vaccine. Overall study results and limits: The study reported that nearly half of spike-specific TCRs target unmutated variant regions. Baseline serology detected seropositivity in only six AZD1222 recipients.

Regarding this clone: Its antigen is not known.

TCRdb's copy holds only in-frame clones and misses some; the assay was immunoSEQ multiplex PCR. The data contain 130,000 or so clones, under 95% of them singletons. Per germline, CDR1 MNHEY and CDR2 SMNVEV (reference sequence). The CDR3 runs to 16 residues. V lost 4 bases and J lost 6, with 22 bases in between. This chain links TRBV27 with TRBJ2-7, with D possibly TRBD2 on 7 matching bases. The sequence came from an adult who received the AZD1222 COVID-19 vaccine. The specimen comprised peripheral blood, sampled 28 days after the second AZD1222 dose. The CDR3 coding sequence is TGTGCCAGCAGTTCTAGGGGGGGTTTCGGATTTAGCGAGCAGTACTTC. This sequence encodes CASSSRGGFGFSEQYF.